This T cell receptor beta chain comes out of a study of radiotherapy plus CTLA-4 blockade in lung cancer. Study-level background: Disease control reached more than 30%, with objective responses in over 15%. Whole-study results and caveats: Reportedly, early blood T cell clone dynamics best predicted response, with interferon-beta. An expansion of tumor-derived TCR clones occurred in blood after radiotherapy plus ipilimumab.

Details on this clone: Its target is unknown.

Ipilimumab CTLA-4 blockade and focal radiation were given to patients with chemo-refractory metastatic non-small-cell lung cancer. Sequenced by immunoSEQ multiplex PCR; TCRdb stores in-frame clones only, minus some. This sample yields more than 25,000 clones, of which around 80% are seen a single time; around 15% belongs to the top ten. The material sequenced was peripheral blood, taken from a patient treated with radiotherapy plus ipilimumab. The clonotype originates from a human donor with non-small cell lung cancer that progressed on radiotherapy plus ipilimumab.

The CDR3: CASNDRDYGYTF. CDR3 in DNA: TGTGCCAGCAACGACAGAGACTATGGCTACACCTTC. The V call is TRBV6-1, the J call TRBJ1-2, with D maybe TRBD1 (5 bases). CDR3 length equals 12 residues. V gave up 7 bases and J gave up 3 bases, with 9 bases separating them. The germline V gene encodes CDR1 MNHNS and CDR2 SASEGT.